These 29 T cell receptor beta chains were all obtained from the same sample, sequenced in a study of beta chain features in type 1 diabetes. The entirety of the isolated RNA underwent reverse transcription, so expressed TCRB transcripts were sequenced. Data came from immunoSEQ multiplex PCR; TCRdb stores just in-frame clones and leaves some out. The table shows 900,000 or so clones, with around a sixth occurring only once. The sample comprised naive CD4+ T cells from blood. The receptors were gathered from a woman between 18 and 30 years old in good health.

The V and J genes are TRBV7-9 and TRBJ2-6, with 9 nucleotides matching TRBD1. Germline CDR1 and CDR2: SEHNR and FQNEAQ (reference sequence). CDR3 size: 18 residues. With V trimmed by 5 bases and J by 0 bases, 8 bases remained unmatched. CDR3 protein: CASSRDGTGPSGANVLTF. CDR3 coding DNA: TGTGCCAGCAGCCGTGACGGGACAGGGCCCTCTGGGGCCAACGTCCTGACTTTC.

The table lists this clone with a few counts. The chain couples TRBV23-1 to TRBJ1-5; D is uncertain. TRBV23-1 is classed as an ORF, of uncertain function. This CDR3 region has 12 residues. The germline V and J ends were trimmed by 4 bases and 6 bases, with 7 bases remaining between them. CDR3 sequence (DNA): TGCGCCAGCAGTCTGGGGTTTCAGCCCCAGCATTTT. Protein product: CASSLGFQPQHF.

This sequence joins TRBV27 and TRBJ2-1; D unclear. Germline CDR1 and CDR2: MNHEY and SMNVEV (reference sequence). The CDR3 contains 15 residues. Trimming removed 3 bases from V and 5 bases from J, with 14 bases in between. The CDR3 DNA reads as TGTGCCAGCAGTTTCCGTGGAGAAACCGACAATGAGCAGTTCTTC. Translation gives CASSFRGETDNEQFF.

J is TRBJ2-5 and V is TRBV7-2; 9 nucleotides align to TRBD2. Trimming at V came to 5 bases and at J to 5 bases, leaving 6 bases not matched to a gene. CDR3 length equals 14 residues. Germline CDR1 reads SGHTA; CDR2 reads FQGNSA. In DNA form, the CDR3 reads TGTGCCAGCAGCCCCGGGAGCGGGGGGGAGACCCAGTACTTC. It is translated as CASSPGSGGETQYF.

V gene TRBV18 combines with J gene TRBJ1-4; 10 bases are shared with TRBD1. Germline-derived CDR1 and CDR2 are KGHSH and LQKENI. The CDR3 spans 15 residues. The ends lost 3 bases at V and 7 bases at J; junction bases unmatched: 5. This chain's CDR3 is CASSPGGTGVEKLFF. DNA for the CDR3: TGTGCCAGCTCACCGGGCGGGACAGGGGTTGAAAAACTGTTTTTT.

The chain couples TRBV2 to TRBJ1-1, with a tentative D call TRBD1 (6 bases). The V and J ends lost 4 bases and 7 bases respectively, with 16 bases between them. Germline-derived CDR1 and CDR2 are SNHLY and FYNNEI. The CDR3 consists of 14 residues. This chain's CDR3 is CASSVSLGQHEAFF. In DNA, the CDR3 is TGTGCCAGCAGTGTTAGTCTAGGACAGCATGAAGCTTTCTTT.

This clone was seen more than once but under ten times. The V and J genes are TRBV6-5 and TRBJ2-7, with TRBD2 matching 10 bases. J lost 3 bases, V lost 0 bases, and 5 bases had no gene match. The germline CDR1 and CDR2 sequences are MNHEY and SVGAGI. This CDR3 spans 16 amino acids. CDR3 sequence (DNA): TGTGCCAGCAGTTACTCGCCCTGGACTAGCGGCTACGAGCAGTACTTC. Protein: CASSYSPWTSGYEQYF.

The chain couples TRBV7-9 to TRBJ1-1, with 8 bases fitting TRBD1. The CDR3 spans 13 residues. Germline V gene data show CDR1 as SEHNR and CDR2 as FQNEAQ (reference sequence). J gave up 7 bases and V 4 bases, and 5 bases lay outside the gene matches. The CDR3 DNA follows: TGTGCCAGCAGCTCGACCGGGACAGGTGAAGCTTTCTTT. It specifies CASSSTGTGEAFF.

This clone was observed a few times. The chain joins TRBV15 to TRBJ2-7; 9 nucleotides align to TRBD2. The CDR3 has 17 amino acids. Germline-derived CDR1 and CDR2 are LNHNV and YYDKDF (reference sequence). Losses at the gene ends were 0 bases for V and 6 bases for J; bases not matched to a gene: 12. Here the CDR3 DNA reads TGTGCCACCAGCAGAGATCAAGGTAGCGGGAGTCGGGCCGAGCAGTACTTC. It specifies CATSRDQGSGSRAEQYF.

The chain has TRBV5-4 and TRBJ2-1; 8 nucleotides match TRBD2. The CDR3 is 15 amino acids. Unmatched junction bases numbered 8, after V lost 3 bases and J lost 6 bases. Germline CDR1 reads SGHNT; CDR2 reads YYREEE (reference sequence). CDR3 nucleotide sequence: TGTGCCAGCAGCTCCAAGCGGGAGCCCGGCAATGAGCAGTTCTTC. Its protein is CASSSKREPGNEQFF.

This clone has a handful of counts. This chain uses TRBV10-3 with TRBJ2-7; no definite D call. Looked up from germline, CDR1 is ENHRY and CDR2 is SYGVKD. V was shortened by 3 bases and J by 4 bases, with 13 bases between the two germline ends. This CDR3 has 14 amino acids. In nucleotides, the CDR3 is TGTGCCATCAGTGAAAAACAGCTGGGGTACGAGCAGTACTTC. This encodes CAISEKQLGYEQYF.

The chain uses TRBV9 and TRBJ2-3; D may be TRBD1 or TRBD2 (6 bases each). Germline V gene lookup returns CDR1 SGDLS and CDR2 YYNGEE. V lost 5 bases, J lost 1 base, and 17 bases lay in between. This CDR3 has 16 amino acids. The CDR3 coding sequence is TGTGCCAGCAGTGTCAGCGGACAGCGGGGCACAGATACGCAGTATTTT. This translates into CASSVSGQRGTDTQYF. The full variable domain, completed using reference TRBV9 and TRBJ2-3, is DSGVTQTPKHLITATGQRVTLRCSPRSGDLSVYWYQQSLDQGLQFLIQYYNGEERAKGNILERFSAQQFPDLHSELNLSSLELGDSALYFCASSVSGQRGTDTQYFGPGTRLTVL.

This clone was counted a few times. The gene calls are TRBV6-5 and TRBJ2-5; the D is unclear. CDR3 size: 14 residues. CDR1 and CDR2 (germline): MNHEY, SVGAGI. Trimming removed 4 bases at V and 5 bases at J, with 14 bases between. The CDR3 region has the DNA TGTGCCAGCAGTTCTCGGCCCGACCGGGAGACCCAGTACTTC. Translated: CASSSRPDRETQYF.

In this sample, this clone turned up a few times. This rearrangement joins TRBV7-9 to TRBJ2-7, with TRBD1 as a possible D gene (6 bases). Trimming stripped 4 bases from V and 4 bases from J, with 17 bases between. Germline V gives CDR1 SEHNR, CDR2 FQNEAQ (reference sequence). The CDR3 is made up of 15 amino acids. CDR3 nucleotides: TGTGCCAGCAGCTCTGATGGAGACAGGCGGTACGAGCAGTACTTC. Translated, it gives CASSSDGDRRYEQYF.

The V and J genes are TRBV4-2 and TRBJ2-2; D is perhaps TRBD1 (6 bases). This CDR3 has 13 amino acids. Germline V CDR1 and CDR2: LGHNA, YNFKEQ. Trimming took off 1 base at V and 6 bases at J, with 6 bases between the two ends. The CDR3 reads CASSQAGAGELFF. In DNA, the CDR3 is TGTGCCAGCAGCCAAGCAGGGGCCGGGGAGCTGTTTTTT.

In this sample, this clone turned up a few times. CDR3 nucleotides: TGTGCCAGCTCACCAAGCGTTGGTGCAGGGCACTGGTCTGGAAACACCATATATTTT. As protein: CASSPSVGAGHWSGNTIYF. The J gene is TRBJ1-3, the V gene TRBV18, with a tentative D call TRBD1 (5 bases). V was shortened by 2 bases and J by 1 base, with 21 bases between the two germline ends. Germline assignment: CDR1 KGHSH and CDR2 LQKENI. This CDR3 spans 19 amino acids.

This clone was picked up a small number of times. The CDR3 DNA follows: TGCGCCAGCATCGGGCGGCGGGAGGGGCGGAAGGAGACCCAGTACTTC. Residues: CASIGRREGRKETQYF. This chain joins TRBV5-1 and TRBJ2-5; 9 nucleotides match TRBD2. In germline, CDR1 is SGHRS, CDR2 YFSETQ. V was pared by 6 bases and J by 5 bases, with 14 bases of the junction left unmatched. The CDR3 sequence is 16 residues long.

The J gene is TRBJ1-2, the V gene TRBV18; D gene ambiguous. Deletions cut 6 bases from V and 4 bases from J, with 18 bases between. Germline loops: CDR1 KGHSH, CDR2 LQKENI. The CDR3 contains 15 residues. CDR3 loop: CASSSGGQRLYGYTF. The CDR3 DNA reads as TGTGCCAGCTCGTCGGGAGGGCAGCGTCTCTATGGCTACACCTTC.

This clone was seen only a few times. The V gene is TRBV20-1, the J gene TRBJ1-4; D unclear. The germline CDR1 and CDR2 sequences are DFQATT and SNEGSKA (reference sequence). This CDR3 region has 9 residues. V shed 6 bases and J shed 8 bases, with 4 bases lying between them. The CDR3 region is CSAEEKLFF. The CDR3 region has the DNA TGCAGTGCAGAGGAAAAACTGTTTTTT.

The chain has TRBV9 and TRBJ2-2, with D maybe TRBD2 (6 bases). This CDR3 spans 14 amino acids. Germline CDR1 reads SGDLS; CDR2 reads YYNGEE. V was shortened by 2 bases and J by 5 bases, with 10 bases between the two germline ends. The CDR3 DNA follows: TGTGCCAGCAGCGTGCGGGGAGGAACCGGGGAGCTGTTTTTT. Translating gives CASSVRGGTGELFF.

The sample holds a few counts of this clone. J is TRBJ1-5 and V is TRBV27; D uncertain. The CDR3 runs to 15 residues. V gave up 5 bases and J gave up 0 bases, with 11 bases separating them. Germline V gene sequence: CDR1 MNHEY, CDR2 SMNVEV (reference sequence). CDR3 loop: CASSAFRNSNQPQHF. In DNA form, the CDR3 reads TGTGCCAGCAGTGCGTTCCGTAATAGCAATCAGCCCCAGCATTTT.

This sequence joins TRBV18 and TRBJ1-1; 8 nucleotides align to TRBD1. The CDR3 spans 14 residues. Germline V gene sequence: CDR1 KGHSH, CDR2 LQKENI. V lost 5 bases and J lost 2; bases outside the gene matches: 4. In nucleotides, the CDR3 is TGTGCCAGCTCAAATGGACAGGGAAACACTGAAGCTTTCTTT. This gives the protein CASSNGQGNTEAFF.

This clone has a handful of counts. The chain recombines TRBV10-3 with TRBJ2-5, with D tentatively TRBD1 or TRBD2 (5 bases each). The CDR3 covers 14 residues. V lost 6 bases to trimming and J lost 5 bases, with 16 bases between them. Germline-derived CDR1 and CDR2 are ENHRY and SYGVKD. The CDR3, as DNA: TGTGCCATCAGCGGGGACCCTAGCCTCGAGACCCAGTACTTC. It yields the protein CAISGDPSLETQYF.

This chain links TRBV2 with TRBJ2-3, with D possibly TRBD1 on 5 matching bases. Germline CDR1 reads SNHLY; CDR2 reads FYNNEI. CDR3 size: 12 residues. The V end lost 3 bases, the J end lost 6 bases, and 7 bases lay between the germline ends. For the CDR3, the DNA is TGTGCCAGCAGTGAGGGGCGGGATACGCAGTATTTT. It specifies CASSEGRDTQYF.

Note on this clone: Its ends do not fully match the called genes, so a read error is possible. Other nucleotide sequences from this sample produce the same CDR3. The CDR3 here is CASSLVARRNIQYF. CDR3 DNA sequence: TGTGCCAGCAGCTTAGTCGCGAGAAGGAACATTCAGTATTTC. The gene calls are TRBV7-2 and TRBJ2-4, with D unclear. Germline V gene lookup returns CDR1 SGHTA and CDR2 FQGNSA. CDR3 size: 14 residues.

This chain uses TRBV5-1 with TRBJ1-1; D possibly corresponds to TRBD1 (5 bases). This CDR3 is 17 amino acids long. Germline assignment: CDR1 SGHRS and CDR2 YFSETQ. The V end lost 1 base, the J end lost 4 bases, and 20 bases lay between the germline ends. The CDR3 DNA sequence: TGCGCCAGCAGCTTGTTGGACGGCCAACTTAGGGGCACTGAAGCTTTCTTT. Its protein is CASSLLDGQLRGTEAFF.

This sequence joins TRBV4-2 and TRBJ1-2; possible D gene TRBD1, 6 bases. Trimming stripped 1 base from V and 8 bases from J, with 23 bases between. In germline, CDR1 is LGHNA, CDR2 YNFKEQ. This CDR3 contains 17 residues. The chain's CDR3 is CASSQVGLRGGAGGYTF. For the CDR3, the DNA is TGTGCCAGCAGCCAAGTTGGCCTTCGTGGGGGCGCGGGAGGCTACACCTTC.

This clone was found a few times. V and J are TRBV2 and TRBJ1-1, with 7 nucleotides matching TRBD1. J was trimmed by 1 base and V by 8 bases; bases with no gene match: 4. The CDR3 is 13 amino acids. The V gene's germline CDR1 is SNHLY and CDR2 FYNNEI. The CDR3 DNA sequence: TGTGCCAGCGGGGGACAGCCGAACACTGAAGCTTTCTTT. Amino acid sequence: CASGGQPNTEAFF.

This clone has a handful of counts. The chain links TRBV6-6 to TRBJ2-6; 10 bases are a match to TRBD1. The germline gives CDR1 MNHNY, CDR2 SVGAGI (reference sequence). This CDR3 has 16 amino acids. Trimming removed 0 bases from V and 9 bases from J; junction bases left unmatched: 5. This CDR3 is CASSYSGTGANNVLTF. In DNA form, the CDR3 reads TGTGCCAGCAGTTACTCGGGGACAGGGGCTAACAACGTCCTGACTTTC.